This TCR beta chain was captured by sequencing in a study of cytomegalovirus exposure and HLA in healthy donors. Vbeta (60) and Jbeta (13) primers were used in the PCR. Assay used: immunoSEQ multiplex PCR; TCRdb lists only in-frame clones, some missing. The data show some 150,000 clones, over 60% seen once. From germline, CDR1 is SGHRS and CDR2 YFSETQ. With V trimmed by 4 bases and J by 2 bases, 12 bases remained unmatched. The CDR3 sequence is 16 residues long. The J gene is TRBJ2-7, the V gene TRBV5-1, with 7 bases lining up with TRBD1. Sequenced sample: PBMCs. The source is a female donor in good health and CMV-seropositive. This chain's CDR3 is CASSPHQTGSAYEQYF. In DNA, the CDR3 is TGCGCCAGCAGCCCCCACCAGACAGGGTCGGCCTACGAGCAGTACTTC. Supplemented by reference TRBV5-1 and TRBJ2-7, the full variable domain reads KAGVTQTPRYLIKTRGQQVTLSCSPISGHRSVSWYQQTPGQGLQFLFEYFSETQRNKGNFPGRFSGRQFSNSRSEMNVSTLELGDSALYLCASSPHQTGSAYEQYFGPGTRLTVT.